These 2 T cell receptor beta chains were sequenced from one sample in a study of T cells after yellow fever vaccination. TCRdb reprocessed the 5' RACE reads with MiXCR, giving one entry per CDR3 protein. Of hundreds of thousands of distinct CDR3 sequences listed, approximately 13% are singletons. The starting material was PBMCs, obtained on the day of the yellow fever booster vaccination. The receptors shown here come from a man aged 25 to 40 who received the YFV17D yellow fever vaccine.

The V gene is TRBV18, the J gene TRBJ2-3, with 7 bases fitting TRBD2. The CDR3 has 15 amino acids. Trimming cost V 3 bases and J 1 base; bases outside gene matches: 4. The germline V gene has CDR1 KGHSH and CDR2 LQKENI. The chain's CDR3 is CASSPQGGGTDTQYF. The CDR3 DNA reads TGTGCCAGCTCACCCCAGGGAGGGGGCACAGATACGCAGTATTTT.

This clonotype was counted only a few times. The chain is built from TRBV7-8 and TRBJ2-7, with D uncertain. Germline values: CDR1 SGHVS, CDR2 FQNEAQ. V dropped 6 bases and J dropped 2 bases, with 26 bases sitting between them. The CDR3 contains 18 residues. The CDR3 DNA is TGTGCCAGCAGATCATTGGACGGCGATTGGGGTAATACCTACGAGCAGTACTTC. Translation: CASRSLDGDWGNTYEQYF.